This TCR beta chain was found in a study of blood T cell repertoires in COVID-19. Per the germline V gene, CDR1 is MNHEY and CDR2 is SMNVEV (reference sequence). There are 15 residues in the CDR3. V was shortened by 6 bases and J by 6 bases, with 19 bases between the two germline ends. TCRdb's copy holds only in-frame clones and misses some; the assay was immunoSEQ multiplex PCR. Of about 210,000 clones listed, roughly 82% are singletons. The chain links TRBV27 to TRBJ2-3, with D maybe TRBD2 (5 bases). The sequenced sample consisted of peripheral blood. The origin of this receptor is a woman aged 40 to 49 with acute or convalescent COVID-19. CDR3 bases: TGTGCCAGCAGGGAGTGGGGTCTAGCTGACGATACGCAGTATTTT. Its protein product is CASREWGLADDTQYF.